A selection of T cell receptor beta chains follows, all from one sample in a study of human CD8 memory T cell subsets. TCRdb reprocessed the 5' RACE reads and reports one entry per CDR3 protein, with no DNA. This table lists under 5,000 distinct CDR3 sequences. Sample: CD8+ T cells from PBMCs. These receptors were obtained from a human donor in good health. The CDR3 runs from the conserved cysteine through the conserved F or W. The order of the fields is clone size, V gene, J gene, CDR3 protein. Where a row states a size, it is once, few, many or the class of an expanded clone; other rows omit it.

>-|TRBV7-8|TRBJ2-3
CASSGSLTDTQYF
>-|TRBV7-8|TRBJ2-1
CASSPTVYNEQFF
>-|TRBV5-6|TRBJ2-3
CASSSGLAHTDTQYF
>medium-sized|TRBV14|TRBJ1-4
CASSPRPGQGLTNEKLFF
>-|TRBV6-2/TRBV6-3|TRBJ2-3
CASSTLRATDTQYF
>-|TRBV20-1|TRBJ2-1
CSARDLTGQHNEQFF
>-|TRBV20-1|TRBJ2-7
CSAQNRDRASYEQYF
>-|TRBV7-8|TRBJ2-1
CASSLAQGGVEFF
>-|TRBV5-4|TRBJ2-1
CASSPSPGRNEQFF
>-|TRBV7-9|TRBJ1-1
CASSFLSEAFF
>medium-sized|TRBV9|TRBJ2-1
CASNIGGYNEQFF
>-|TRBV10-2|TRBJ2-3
CASFGNVDSRTDTQYF
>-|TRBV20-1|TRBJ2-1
CSARDLWAQNNEQFF
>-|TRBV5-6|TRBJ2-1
CASSFGGLAAYNEQFF
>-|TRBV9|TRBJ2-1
CASSVAGAAYNEQFF
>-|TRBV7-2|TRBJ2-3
CASSTRTSPFADTQYF
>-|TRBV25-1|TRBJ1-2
CASSSQGYGYTF
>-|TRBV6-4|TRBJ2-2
CASSVGSTGELFF
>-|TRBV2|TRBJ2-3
CASGGTKGTDTQYF
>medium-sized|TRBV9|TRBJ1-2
CASSVEDSRLGGYTF
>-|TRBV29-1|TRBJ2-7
CSVEDPDGGHYEQYF
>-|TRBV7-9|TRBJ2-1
CASSSQGRGRNDEQFF
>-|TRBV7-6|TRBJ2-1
CASSLGETPNEQFF
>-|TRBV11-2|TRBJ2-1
CASSLVTSGVSSYNEQFF
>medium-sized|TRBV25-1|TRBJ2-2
CASSEDGELFF
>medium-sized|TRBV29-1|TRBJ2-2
CSVGTDNTGELFF
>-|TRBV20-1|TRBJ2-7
CSGLGVDYEQYF
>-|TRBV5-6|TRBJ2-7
CASSLSPPGGGYYEQYF
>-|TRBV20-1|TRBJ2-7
CSASRGTSGSHEQYF
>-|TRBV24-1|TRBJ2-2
CATRDMNTGELFF
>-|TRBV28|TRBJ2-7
CASSFGTSEYEQYF
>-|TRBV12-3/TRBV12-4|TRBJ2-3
CASSLGVRRWDTQYF
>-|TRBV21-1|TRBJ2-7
CANQAGLASSAYEQYF
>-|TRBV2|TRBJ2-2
CASSPGLGIGELFF
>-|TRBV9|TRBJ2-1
CASSPYPGLAFF
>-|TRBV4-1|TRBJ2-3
CASSQGLGSSTDTQYF
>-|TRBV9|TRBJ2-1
CASSVEWTSNNEQFF
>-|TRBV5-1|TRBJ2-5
CASSYQPDRQETQYF
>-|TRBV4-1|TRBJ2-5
CASSPGGGGGTQETQYF
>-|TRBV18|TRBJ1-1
CASSPSGGGGTEAFF
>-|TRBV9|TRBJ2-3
CASSASGRTDTQYF
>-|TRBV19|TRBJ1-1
CASSIEGANAEAFF
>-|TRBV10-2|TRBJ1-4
CASSDHRGGEKLFF
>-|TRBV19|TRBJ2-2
CASSWPGDTGELFF
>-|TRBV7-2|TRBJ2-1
CASSLSGLASYNEQFF
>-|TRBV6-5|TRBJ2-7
CASSYSGRTEQYF
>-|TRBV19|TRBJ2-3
CASRNPTGLTDTQYF
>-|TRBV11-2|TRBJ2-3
CASGQLAGGDTQYF
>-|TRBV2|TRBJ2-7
CASSGPHWGEQYF
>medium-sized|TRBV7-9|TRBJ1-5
CASSFEGKQPQHF